This entry concerns a single T cell receptor (beta chain). Its antigen is unidentified. These data originate in a study of cytomegalovirus exposure and HLA in healthy donors. Study results and limitations: Prediction of most subjects' HLA-A and HLA-B alleles by TCR beta sequences was reportedly accurate. Researchers reported that a few CMV-associated chains were confirmed in vitro as CMV antigen-specific.

This cohort consisted of healthy bone marrow donors. Primers: 60 Vbeta forward and 13 Jbeta reverse. The data were produced by immunoSEQ multiplex PCR, yet TCRdb's version contains in-frame clones alone and is incomplete. Of 160,000 or so clones in the sample, 76% were seen once. From germline, CDR1 is SNHLY and CDR2 FYNNEI. The CDR3 consists of 15 residues. V was shortened by 8 bases and J by 0 bases, with 14 bases between the two germline ends. The chain couples TRBV2 to TRBJ1-5; D gene uncertain. The clonotype was recovered from a man aged 60-69 years in good health and CMV-seronegative. Sequencing input: PBMCs. The CDR3 sequence is CASAEVRGSNQPQHF. The CDR3 DNA reads TGTGCCAGCGCCGAAGTTCGGGGTAGCAATCAGCCCCAGCATTTT.